Presented here are 6 T cell receptor beta chains from one specimen sequenced in a study of regulatory T cells in long-lasting Graves disease. Time point noted: persistent/refractory GD, antithyroid drugs over 5 years with positive TRAb. Researchers made the TCR library from RNA that was extracted from PBMCs. Combining iRepertoire HTBI primers with Arm-PCR of CDR3 regions, the authors built TCR beta libraries. Each CDR3 protein is one row after TCRdb ran MiXCR on the multiplex PCR reads. Among 450,000 or so distinct CDR3 sequences listed, about 20% were seen once. The sample in question was peripheral blood mononuclear cells (PBMCs), obtained when the disease was refractory, from a patient treated with antithyroid drugs. These receptors all come from a female donor with Graves disease.

This clonotype was detected many times. The gene calls are TRBV5-1 and TRBJ1-2, with TRBD1 as a possible D gene (6 bases). From germline, CDR1 is SGHRS and CDR2 YFSETQ. V shed 4 bases and J shed 0 bases, with 22 bases lying between them. The CDR3 totals 18 residues. CDR3 nucleotides: TGCGCCAGCAGCCCAATACCCTACGACAGGCGACCTAACTATGGCTACACCTTC. This codes for CASSPIPYDRRPNYGYTF.

A remark on this clonotype: This may be a read error, as it is one base from a much larger clone. The final CDR3 position lacks the conserved phenylalanine or tryptophan, pointing to a likely read error. The gene calls are TRBV14 and TRBJ2-7, with D unresolved. Germline V lookup: CDR1 SGHDN, CDR2 FVKESK. V lost 3 bases, J lost 2 bases, and 2 bases lay in between. The CDR3 extends over 11 amino acids. The CDR3 here is CASSHTYEQYL. The DNA of the CDR3 is TGTGCCAGCAGCCATACCTACGAGCAGTACCTC.

This clonotype was observed at least ten times. The genes are TRBV2 and TRBJ2-5; D uncertain. Trimming left V 3 bases short and J 2 bases short, with 16 bases between. CDR1 and CDR2 from the germline V gene are SNHLY and FYNNEI. There are 16 residues in the CDR3. In nucleotides, the CDR3 is TGTGCCAGCAGTGACCCAAGCTCGGCACTACAAGAGACCCAGTACTTC. It yields the protein CASSDPSSALQETQYF.

The chain combines TRBV12-3 or TRBV12-4 with TRBJ1-1, with 7 bases aligning to TRBD1. Germline trimming cut 3 bases from V and 6 bases from J; bases unmatched to any gene: 4. The CDR3 sequence is 13 residues long. The CDR3: CASSFTQGAEAFF. The CDR3 DNA reads as TGTGCCAGCAGTTTTACCCAGGGGGCTGAAGCTTTCTTT.

This clonotype was counted at least ten times. This rearrangement joins TRBV7-2 to TRBJ2-7, with D unresolved. Germline V gene sequence: CDR1 SGHTA, CDR2 FQGNSA. CDR3 length: 14 residues. V dropped 2 bases and J dropped 9 bases, with 17 bases sitting between them. CDR3: CASSLRRGSNGQYF. The CDR3 DNA reads as TGTGCCAGCAGCTTACGGCGCGGTTCGAATGGGCAGTACTTC. The variable domain in full, with the rest retrieved from reference TRBV7-2 and TRBJ2-7, is GAGVSQSPSNKVTEKGKDVELRCDPISGHTALYWYRQSLGQGLEFLIYFQGNSAPDKSGLPSDRFSAERTGGSVSTLTIQRTQQEDSAVYLCASSLRRGSNGQYFGPGTRLTVT.

This clonotype was detected ten times or more. This chain joins TRBV6-2 or TRBV6-3 and TRBJ1-1; weak D call: TRBD1 (6 bases). This CDR3 region has 11 residues. CDR1 and CDR2 (germline): MNHEY, SVGEGT. Trimming took off 7 bases at V and 4 bases at J, with 7 bases between the two ends. CDR3 nucleotide sequence: TGTGCCAGCAAGGGGGGCACTGAAGCTTTCTTT. Protein product: CASKGGTEAFF.